This record covers a single T cell receptor (beta chain). What it recognizes is unknown. This specimen comes from a study of regulatory T cells. Study-wide results and caveats: Hydrophobic residues at CDR3 positions 6 and 7 were enriched in conventional CD4+ T cells of CD3G-deficient patients.

V was pared by 0 bases and J by 6 bases, with 7 bases of the junction left unmatched. Per germline, CDR1 SGHRS and CDR2 YFSETQ. This CDR3 contains 16 residues. The primer mix had 52 TRBV and 13 TRBJ primers. Some clones are missing from TCRdb's copy, which holds only in-frame ones; the method was immunoSEQ multiplex PCR. The top ten hold about 1.3% of the sample, which has 20,000 to 25,000 clones, nearly 90% seen once. This TCR was sampled from a child aged 5-17 years with CD3G deficiency. The V gene is TRBV5-1, the J gene TRBJ2-3; 10 nucleotides line up with TRBD2. The specimen was conventional CD4+ T cells sorted from blood. The CDR3 region has the DNA TGCGCCAGCAGCTTGGGGCTAGCGGGAGTATCGGATACGCAGTATTTT. Its protein is CASSLGLAGVSDTQYF.